The present TCR beta chain was sequenced within a study of blood T cell repertoires in COVID-19. For the study at large: Collection of acute and convalescent COVID-19 samples took place in the United States, Italy and Spain. In each case, the material was cDNA or gDNA derived from T cells, B-cell-depleted T cells, or PBMCs.

The CDR3 has 15 amino acids. Germline V CDR1 and CDR2: SGHTA, FQGNSA. The V end lost 2 bases, the J end lost 0 bases, and 11 bases lay between the germline ends. In the case of this clone: This sample also contains other DNA sequences that code for the same CDR3.

Source study methods: The authors estimated nucleated cell counts from reference gene primer amplification. Generated by immunoSEQ multiplex PCR, the TCRdb table keeps only in-frame clones and is missing some. V, J and clone size derive from that table, while D and trimming were established from the DNA sequence. The sample consists of approximately 100,000 clones, 80% to 85% of them appearing once. This chain uses TRBV7-2 with TRBJ2-7; maybe TRBD2 (6 bases). The clonotype originates from a woman at least 80 years old with active or convalescent COVID-19. Source material: peripheral blood. CDR3 coding DNA: TGTGCCAGCAGCTTATCTGGAGGGAGCTCCTACGAGCAGTACTTC. Translated, it gives CASSLSGGSSYEQYF. Filled out from reference TRBV7-2 and TRBJ2-7, the complete variable domain reads GAGVSQSPSNKVTEKGKDVELRCDPISGHTALYWYRQSLGQGLEFLIYFQGNSAPDKSGLPSDRFSAERTGGSVSTLTIQRTQQEDSAVYLCASSLSGGSSYEQYFGPGTRLTVT.